The clone carrying this TCR beta chain occurred once. Its antigen remains unidentified. An end of the junction differs from the germline gene, which may be a read error. These data originate in a study of blood T cells in healthy people across ages. Study-wide results and caveats: It was the long-lived donors that had more naive CD4+ cells and higher diversity than aged donors.

In germline, CDR1 is LGHDT, CDR2 YNNKEL (reference sequence). The CDR3 is made up of 14 amino acids. For the second PCR, which ran for roughly 7 to 11 cycles, a sample-barcoded 5' primer and a J-beta primer mix were used. TCRdb used MiXCR to reprocess the 5' RACE reads, holding one entry per CDR3 protein. This table holds 650,000 to 1,000,000 distinct CDR3 sequences, 36% found once. The TCR originated in a young man in good health. This chain joins TRBV3-1 and TRBJ2-3; weak D call: TRBD1 (6 bases). The specimen sequenced was blood. The CDR3 protein is CTSSPDRREDTQYF. The CDR3 region has the DNA TGTACCAGCAGTCCAGACAGGCGCGAAGATACGCAGTATTTT.